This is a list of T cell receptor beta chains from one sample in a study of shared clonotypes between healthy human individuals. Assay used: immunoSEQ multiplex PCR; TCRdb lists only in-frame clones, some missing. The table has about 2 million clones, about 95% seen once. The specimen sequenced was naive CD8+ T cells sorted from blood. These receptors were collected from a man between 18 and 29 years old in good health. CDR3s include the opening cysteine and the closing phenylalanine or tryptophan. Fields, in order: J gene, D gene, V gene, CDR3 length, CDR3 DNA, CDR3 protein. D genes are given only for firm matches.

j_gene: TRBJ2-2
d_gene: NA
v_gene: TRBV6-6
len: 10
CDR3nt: TGTGCCAGCAGGGCCGGGGAGCTGTTTTTT
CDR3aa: CASRAGELFF

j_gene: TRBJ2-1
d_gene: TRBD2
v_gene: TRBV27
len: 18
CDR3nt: TGTGCCAGCAGTTTATCGATCCAAGCGGGAGGCTCCTACAATGAGCAGTTCTTC
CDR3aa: CASSLSIQAGGSYNEQFF

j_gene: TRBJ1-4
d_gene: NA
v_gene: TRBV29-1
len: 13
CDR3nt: TGCAGCGTTGAAGAAGGTTTCGGTGAAAAACTGTTTTTT
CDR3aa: CSVEEGFGEKLFF

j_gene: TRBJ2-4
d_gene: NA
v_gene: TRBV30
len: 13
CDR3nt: TGTGCCTGGGATATTACTAGTACAAACATTCAGTACTTC
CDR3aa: CAWDITSTNIQYF

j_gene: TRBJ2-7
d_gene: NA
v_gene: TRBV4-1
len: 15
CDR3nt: TGCGCCAGCAGCCAAGGGAAAGGGTCGGTCTACGAGCAGTACTTC
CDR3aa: CASSQGKGSVYEQYF

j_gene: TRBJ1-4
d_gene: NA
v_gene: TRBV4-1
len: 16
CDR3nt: TGCGCCAGCAGCCAACCTTGGGAGGGGGAAGGTGAAAAACTGTTTTTT
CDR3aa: CASSQPWEGEGEKLFF

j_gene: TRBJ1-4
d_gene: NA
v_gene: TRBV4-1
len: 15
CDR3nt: TGCGCCAGCAGCCAAGAGGGGGGGGGTTCCGAAAAACTGTTTTTT
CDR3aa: CASSQEGGGSEKLFF

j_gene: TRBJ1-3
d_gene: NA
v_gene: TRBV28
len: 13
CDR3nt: TGTGCCAGCAGTTTATCGACGGGAGAGGCCATATATTTT
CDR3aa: CASSLSTGEAIYF

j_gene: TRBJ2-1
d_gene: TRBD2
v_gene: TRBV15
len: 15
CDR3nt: TGTGCCACCAGCAGCGGGACTAGCGGGTTCTATGAGCAGTTCTTC
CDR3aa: CATSSGTSGFYEQFF

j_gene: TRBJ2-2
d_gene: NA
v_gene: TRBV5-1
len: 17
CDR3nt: TGCGCCAGCAGCTTGGGTTCCTGGACAAGGAACACCGGGGAGCTGTTTTTT
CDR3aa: CASSLGSWTRNTGELFF

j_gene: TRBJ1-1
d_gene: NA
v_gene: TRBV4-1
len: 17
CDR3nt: TGCGCCAGCAGCCAGGGACCGGGATCGATCATGAACACTGAAGCTTTCTTT
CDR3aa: CASSQGPGSIMNTEAFF

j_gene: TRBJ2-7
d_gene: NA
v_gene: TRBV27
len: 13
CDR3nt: TGTGCCAGCAGCCCCGCCTATTCCTACGAGCAGTACTTC
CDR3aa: CASSPAYSYEQYF

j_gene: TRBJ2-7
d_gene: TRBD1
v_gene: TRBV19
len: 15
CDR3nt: TGTGCCAGTAGTATCCGGACAGGGGGCTCCTACGAGCAGTACTTC
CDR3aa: CASSIRTGGSYEQYF

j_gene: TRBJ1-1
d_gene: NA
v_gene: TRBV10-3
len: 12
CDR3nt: TGTGCCATCAGTGAGTCGACAGGTGAAGCTTTCTTT
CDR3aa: CAISESTGEAFF

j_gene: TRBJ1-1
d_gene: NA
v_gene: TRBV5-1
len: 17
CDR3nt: TGCGCCAGCAGACCCCCCATCCGGGGGCGCGGAGACACTGAAGCTTTCTTT
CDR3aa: CASRPPIRGRGDTEAFF

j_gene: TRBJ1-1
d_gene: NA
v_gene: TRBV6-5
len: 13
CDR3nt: TGTGCCACCGCCGAACTCCTGAACACTGAAGCTTTCTTT
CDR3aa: CATAELLNTEAFF

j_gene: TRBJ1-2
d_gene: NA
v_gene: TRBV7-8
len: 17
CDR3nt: TGTGCCAGCAGCTTATTCTTCGACCCATCTAGTAACTATGGCTACACCTTC
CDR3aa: CASSLFFDPSSNYGYTF

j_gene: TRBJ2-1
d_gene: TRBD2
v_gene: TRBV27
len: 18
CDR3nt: TGTGCCAGCAGTCCCCTATCCCTAGCGGGGGGATCCTACAATGAGCAGTTCTTC
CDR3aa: CASSPLSLAGGSYNEQFF

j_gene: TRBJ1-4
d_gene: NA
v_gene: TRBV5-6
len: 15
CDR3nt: TGTGCCAGCAGCTTGGTGGATAGCCTTAATGAAAAACTGTTTTTT
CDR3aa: CASSLVDSLNEKLFF

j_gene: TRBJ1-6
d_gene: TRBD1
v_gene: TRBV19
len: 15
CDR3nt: TGTGCCAGTAGCTTCCAGGACAGGGAAGGATCACCCCTCCACTTT
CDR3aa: CASSFQDREGSPLHF

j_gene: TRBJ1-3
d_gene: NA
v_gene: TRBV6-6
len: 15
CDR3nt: TGTGCCAGCAGTCAAACAGGGATGGCTGGAAACACCATATATTTT
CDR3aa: CASSQTGMAGNTIYF

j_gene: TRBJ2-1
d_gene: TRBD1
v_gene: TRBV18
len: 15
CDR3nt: TGTGCCAGCTCACCACCGGGACAGGGAAACAATGAGCAGTTCTTC
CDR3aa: CASSPPGQGNNEQFF

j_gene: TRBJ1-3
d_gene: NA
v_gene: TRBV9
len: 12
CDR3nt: TGTGCCAGCAGCGTAGCCGGAAACACCATATATTTT
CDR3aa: CASSVAGNTIYF

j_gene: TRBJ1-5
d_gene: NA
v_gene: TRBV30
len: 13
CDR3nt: TGTGCCTGGAGTAGTTACAACAATCAGCCCCAGCATTTT
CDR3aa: CAWSSYNNQPQHF

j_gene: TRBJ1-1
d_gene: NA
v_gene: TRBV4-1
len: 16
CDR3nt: TGCGCCAGCAGCCAAGATGGTGAAGGGTGGGGCACTGAAGCTTTCTTT
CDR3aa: CASSQDGEGWGTEAFF

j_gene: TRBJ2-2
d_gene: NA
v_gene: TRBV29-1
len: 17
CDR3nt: TGCAGCGTTGAAGGAGGGCTCAACCAACCCAACACCGGGGAGCTGTTTTTT
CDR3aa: CSVEGGLNQPNTGELFF

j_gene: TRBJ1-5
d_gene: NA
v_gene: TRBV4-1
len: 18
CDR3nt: TGCGCCAGCAGCCGTCTATTGGGATTGCGGTCCGTCGATCAGCCCCAGCATTTT
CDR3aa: CASSRLLGLRSVDQPQHF

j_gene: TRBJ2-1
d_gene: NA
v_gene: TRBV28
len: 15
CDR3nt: TGTGCCAGCAATTCGGAGCCGAGCTCCTACAATGAGCAGTTCTTC
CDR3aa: CASNSEPSSYNEQFF